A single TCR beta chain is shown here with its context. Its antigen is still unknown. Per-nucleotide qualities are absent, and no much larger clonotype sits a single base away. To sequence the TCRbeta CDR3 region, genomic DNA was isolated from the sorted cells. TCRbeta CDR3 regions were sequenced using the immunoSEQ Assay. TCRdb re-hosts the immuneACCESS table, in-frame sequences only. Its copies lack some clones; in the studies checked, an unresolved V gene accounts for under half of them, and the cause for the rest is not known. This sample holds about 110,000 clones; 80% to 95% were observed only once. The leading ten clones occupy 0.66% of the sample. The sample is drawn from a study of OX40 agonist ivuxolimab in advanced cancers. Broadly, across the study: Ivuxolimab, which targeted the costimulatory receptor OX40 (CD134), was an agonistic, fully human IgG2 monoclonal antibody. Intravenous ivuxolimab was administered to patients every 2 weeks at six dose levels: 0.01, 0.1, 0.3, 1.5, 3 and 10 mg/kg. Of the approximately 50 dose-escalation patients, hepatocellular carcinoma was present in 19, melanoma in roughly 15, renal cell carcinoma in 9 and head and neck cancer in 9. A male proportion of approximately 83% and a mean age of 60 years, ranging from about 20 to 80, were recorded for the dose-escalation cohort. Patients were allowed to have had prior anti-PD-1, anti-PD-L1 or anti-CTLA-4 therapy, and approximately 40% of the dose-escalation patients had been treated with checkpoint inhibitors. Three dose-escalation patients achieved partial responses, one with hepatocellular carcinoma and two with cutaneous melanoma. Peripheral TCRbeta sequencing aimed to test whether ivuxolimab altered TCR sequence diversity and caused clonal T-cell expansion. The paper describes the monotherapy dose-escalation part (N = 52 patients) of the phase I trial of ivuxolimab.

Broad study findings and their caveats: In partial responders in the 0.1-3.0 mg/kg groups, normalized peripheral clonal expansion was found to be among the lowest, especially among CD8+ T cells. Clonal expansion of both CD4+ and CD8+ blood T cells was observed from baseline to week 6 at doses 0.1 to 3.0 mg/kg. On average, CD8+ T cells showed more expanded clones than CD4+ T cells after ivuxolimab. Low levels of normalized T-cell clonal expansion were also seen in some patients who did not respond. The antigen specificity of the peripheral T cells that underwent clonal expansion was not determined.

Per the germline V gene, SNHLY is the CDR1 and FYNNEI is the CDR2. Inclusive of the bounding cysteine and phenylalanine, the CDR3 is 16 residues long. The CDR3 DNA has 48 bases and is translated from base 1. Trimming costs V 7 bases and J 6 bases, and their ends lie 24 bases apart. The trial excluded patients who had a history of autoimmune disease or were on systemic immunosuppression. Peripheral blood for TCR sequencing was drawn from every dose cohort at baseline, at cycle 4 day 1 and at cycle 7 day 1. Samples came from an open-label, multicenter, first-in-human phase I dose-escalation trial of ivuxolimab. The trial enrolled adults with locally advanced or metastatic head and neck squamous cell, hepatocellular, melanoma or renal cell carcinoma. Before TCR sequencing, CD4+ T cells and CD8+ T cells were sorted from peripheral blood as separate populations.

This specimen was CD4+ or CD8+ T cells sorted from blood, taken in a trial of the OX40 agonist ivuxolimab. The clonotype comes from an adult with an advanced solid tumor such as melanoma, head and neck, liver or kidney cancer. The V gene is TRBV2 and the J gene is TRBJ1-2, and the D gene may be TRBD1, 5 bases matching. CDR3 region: CASTVQKGLLLHGYTF. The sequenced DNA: TGTGCCAGCACCGTCCAAAAGGGACTCCTGCTGCATGGCTACACCTTC.